This T cell receptor (beta chain) came from a study of PD-1 blockade in classical Hodgkin lymphoma. Overall study results and limits: Patients newly diagnosed and complete responders had comparable baseline diversity. The study reported lower baseline TCR diversity in newly diagnosed patients than in healthy donors. Prior therapy or disease activity may underlie the repertoire differences, whose causes remain undefined.

Relapse was seen in all patients after autologous stem cell transplantation, and brentuximab vedotin exposure was variable. With respect to this clone: Its target is unknown.

The assay was immunoSEQ multiplex PCR, and TCRdb's table has in-frame clones only and misses some. This repertoire shows tens of thousands of clones, 70% to 80% found once; its top ten account for about 40%. The origin of this receptor is a human donor with classical Hodgkin lymphoma. Specimen: peripheral blood mononuclear cells (PBMCs), collected before the second cycle of nivolumab.

The CDR3, as DNA: TGTGCCAGCAGCTTCAAGGGGAACACTGAAGCTTTCTTT. It codes for CASSFKGNTEAFF. The J gene is TRBJ1-1, the V gene TRBV7-2; D is ambiguous. The germline gives CDR1 SGHTA, CDR2 FQGNSA. Trimming took off 3 bases at V and 1 base at J, with 6 bases between the two ends. There are 13 residues in the CDR3.